This entry describes one T cell receptor (beta chain). This clone's antigen is unknown. Per-base quality was not reported, and no clone a single base away is much larger than it. V was cut back by 1 base and J by 5 bases, leaving a gap of 8 bases between them. The CDR3 starts with the cysteine, ends with the phenylalanine, and has 13 residues. Solely the CDR3 DNA is kept, with 39 bases framed from the first base. Based on the germline V gene, the CDR1 and CDR2 sequences are SGHDN and FVKESK. This specimen's time point label, per the study, means: week 23, last vaccination. Each vaccine dose was 300 ug of a 20-mer mutant IDH1 peptide in Montanide, given subcutaneously with topical imiquimod. Donors had newly diagnosed WHO grade 3 or 4 IDH1-mutant astrocytomas with loss of nuclear ATRX. The samples were drawn from NOA16, a multicentre, single-arm, open-label phase I trial in Germany that tested a mutant IDH1 peptide vaccine in humans for the first time. Genomic DNA for TCRB sequencing was extracted from EDTA blood using the DNeasy Blood and Tissue Kit.

The sample is drawn from a study of a mutant IDH1 vaccine in newly diagnosed glioma (dated by TCRdb to about 2021). Background for the entire study: Patients were given eight vaccinations, in weeks 1, 3, 5, 7, 11, 15, 19 and 23, which matched visits V03 through V10. Vaccination began 4-6 weeks after radiotherapy alone, or alongside temozolomide cycles in the chemotherapy-containing groups. Of the approximately 29 treated patients, approximately 60% were male and about 40% were female, and a mean age of about 37 years was recorded. Prior to enrollment, standard therapy consisting of radiotherapy alone, temozolomide alone, or radiochemotherapy with temozolomide had been administered to patients, with the combination being received by most patients. Peripheral blood was collected at six visits: V03 (baseline), V05, V07, V10, V12 and V13. Longitudinal TCRB deep sequencing was done for 25 to 30 treated patients, wherever samples were available for exploratory analyses. What the work shows at the level of the full study, not this receptor alone: Changes in the top peripheral T cell clonotypes picked up by TCRB sequencing did not appear to be linked to pseudoprogression. Immune responses induced by the vaccine were seen in around 93% of patients across multiple MHC alleles. The authors noted that analyses of patient blood samples could not be reproduced because of sample limitations. Availability determined which PBMC samples were chosen for TCRB deep sequencing.

Receptor libraries were prepared by the immunoSEQ multiplex PCR assay. Rearranged TCR beta chain sequences were amplified using the hsTCRB Kit according to the manufacturer's protocol. Sequencing of TCRB libraries was carried out on an Illumina MiSeq. On the authors' methods: Demultiplexing, trimming and gene mapping were performed with the kit vendor's proprietary platform. Sourced from immuneACCESS, this table was stored by TCRdb with only in-frame sequences that have V and J called. A share of the clones is absent; for the studies checked, an unresolved V gene accounts for under half, and the remainder has no known explanation. The DNA was the basis for D and trimming; V, J and clone size are from that table. The sample table shows roughly 60,000 clones, and approximately 84% are seen once. The top ten constitute roughly 4% of the sample.

The receptor chain draws on TRBV14 and TRBJ2-5; there is no confident call for the D gene. This clonotype was obtained from a man aged 30 to 39 with glioma. This specimen was PBMCs, taken from a glioma patient whose treatment included an IDH1 peptide vaccine. CDR3 protein: CASSQAHRETQYF. DNA sequence: TGTGCCAGCAGCCAAGCCCACCGGGAGACCCAGTACTTC.